This is a list of T cell receptor beta chains from one sample in a study of blood T cell repertoires in COVID-19. The table came from immunoSEQ multiplex PCR; TCRdb's copy has only in-frame clones and leaves some out. The table records 350,000 to 550,000 clones, 85% to 90% of them present only once. Sequenced: peripheral blood. Every receptor here comes from a woman aged 30 to 39 with acute or convalescent COVID-19. Both conserved end residues are part of each CDR3. The order of the fields is D gene, V gene, J gene, clone size, CDR3 protein, CDR3 DNA. D genes are given only for firm matches. Clone size, where shown, is once, few, many, or a class for clones that have expanded.

d_call: NA; v_call: TRBV20-1; j_call: TRBJ1-6; clone_size: many; cdr3_aa: CSASPYPGSPLHF; cdr3_nt: TGCAGTGCTAGTCCCTACCCCGGGTCACCCCTCCACTTT
d_call: NA; v_call: TRBV5-8; j_call: TRBJ1-1; clone_size: NA; cdr3_aa: CASSFSSGLGNTEAFF; cdr3_nt: TGTGCCAGCAGCTTTTCCTCGGGACTGGGGAACACTGAAGCTTTCTTT
d_call: NA; v_call: TRBV15; j_call: TRBJ2-3; clone_size: NA; cdr3_aa: CATSRGRGHSTDTQYF; cdr3_nt: TGTGCCACCAGCAGAGGTCGAGGGCACAGCACAGATACGCAGTATTTT
d_call: NA; v_call: TRBV9; j_call: TRBJ2-3; clone_size: NA; cdr3_aa: CASSVEGAASDTQYF; cdr3_nt: TGTGCCAGCAGCGTAGAAGGGGCCGCTTCAGATACGCAGTATTTT
d_call: TRBD1; v_call: TRBV11-2; j_call: TRBJ1-6; clone_size: NA; cdr3_aa: CASSRTGNSYNSPLHF; cdr3_nt: TGTGCCAGCAGTCGGACAGGCAACTCCTATAATTCACCCCTCCACTTT
d_call: NA; v_call: TRBV11-2; j_call: TRBJ2-7; clone_size: once; cdr3_aa: CASSFGGLSEQYF; cdr3_nt: TGTGCCAGCAGCTTTGGCGGGCTGAGCGAGCAGTACTTC
d_call: NA; v_call: TRBV29-1; j_call: TRBJ1-2; clone_size: NA; cdr3_aa: CSVEEAQGKFYGYTF; cdr3_nt: TGCAGCGTTGAAGAGGCACAGGGAAAATTCTATGGCTACACCTTC
d_call: TRBD2; v_call: TRBV5-1; j_call: TRBJ2-1; clone_size: NA; cdr3_aa: CASGRLAGDNEQFF; cdr3_nt: TGCGCCAGCGGTAGACTAGCGGGGGACAATGAGCAGTTCTTC
d_call: NA; v_call: TRBV18; j_call: TRBJ1-5; clone_size: NA; cdr3_aa: CASSRESNQPQHF; cdr3_nt: TGTGCCAGCTCAAGGGAGAGCAATCAGCCCCAGCATTTT
d_call: NA; v_call: TRBV6-4; j_call: TRBJ1-1; clone_size: NA; cdr3_aa: CASSDSIVPGAEAFF; cdr3_nt: TGTGCCAGCAGTGACTCTATAGTCCCCGGGGCTGAAGCTTTCTTT
d_call: TRBD1; v_call: TRBV4-1; j_call: TRBJ2-1; clone_size: NA; cdr3_aa: CASSPGQGRRVEQFF; cdr3_nt: TGCGCCAGCAGCCCTGGACAGGGTCGCCGGGTTGAGCAGTTCTTC
d_call: TRBD1; v_call: TRBV29-1; j_call: TRBJ2-5; clone_size: NA; cdr3_aa: CSGSGLTGTETQYF; cdr3_nt: TGCAGCGGAAGCGGACTGACAGGGACGGAGACCCAGTACTTC
d_call: TRBD1; v_call: TRBV27; j_call: TRBJ2-1; clone_size: NA; cdr3_aa: CASSFGWTGIKNNEQFF; cdr3_nt: TGTGCCAGCAGTTTCGGTTGGACAGGGATCAAAAACAATGAGCAGTTCTTC
d_call: NA; v_call: TRBV6-5; j_call: TRBJ2-7; clone_size: NA; cdr3_aa: CATQQGNLYEQYF; cdr3_nt: TGTGCCACTCAACAGGGAAACCTCTACGAGCAGTACTTC
d_call: NA; v_call: TRBV7-6; j_call: TRBJ1-5; clone_size: once; cdr3_aa: CASSLVPQGGQPQHF; cdr3_nt: TGTGCCAGCAGCTTAGTTCCCCAGGGAGGTCAGCCCCAGCATTTT
d_call: NA; v_call: TRBV9; j_call: TRBJ2-7; clone_size: NA; cdr3_aa: CASSPTGQSHEQYF; cdr3_nt: TGTGCCAGCAGCCCAACCGGACAGTCCCACGAGCAGTACTTC
d_call: NA; v_call: TRBV7-2; j_call: TRBJ1-1; clone_size: few; cdr3_aa: CASSLMLGASEAFF; cdr3_nt: TGTGCCAGCAGCTTGATGCTGGGCGCCTCTGAAGCTTTCTTT
d_call: NA; v_call: TRBV5-6; j_call: TRBJ2-2; clone_size: NA; cdr3_aa: CASSLVAQALNTGELFF; cdr3_nt: TGTGCCAGCAGCTTGGTGGCTCAGGCCTTGAACACCGGGGAGCTGTTTTTT
d_call: TRBD1; v_call: TRBV28; j_call: TRBJ1-1; clone_size: few; cdr3_aa: CASGTGRAFF; cdr3_nt: TGTGCCAGTGGGACAGGGCGAGCTTTCTTT
d_call: TRBD1; v_call: TRBV7-3; j_call: TRBJ1-4; clone_size: NA; cdr3_aa: CASSLRGQGEREKLFF; cdr3_nt: TGTGCCAGCAGCTTAAGAGGACAGGGTGAGCGTGAAAAACTGTTTTTT
d_call: NA; v_call: TRBV6-5; j_call: TRBJ2-7; clone_size: NA; cdr3_aa: CASSRPGVLRDEQYF; cdr3_nt: TGTGCCAGCAGTCGCCCCGGGGTACTAAGGGACGAGCAGTACTTC
d_call: NA; v_call: TRBV7-9; j_call: TRBJ2-1; clone_size: NA; cdr3_aa: CASSLEAGQYNEQFF; cdr3_nt: TGTGCCAGCAGCCTCGAGGCAGGGCAGTACAATGAGCAGTTCTTC
d_call: NA; v_call: TRBV4-1; j_call: TRBJ2-3; clone_size: NA; cdr3_aa: CASSQGRSMQYF; cdr3_nt: TGCGCCAGCAGCCAAGGCAGATCCATGCAGTATTTT
d_call: NA; v_call: TRBV5-1; j_call: TRBJ2-1; clone_size: NA; cdr3_aa: CASSLQGYSYNEQFF; cdr3_nt: TGCGCCAGCAGCTTGCAGGGGTATTCCTACAATGAGCAGTTCTTC
d_call: TRBD1; v_call: TRBV6-5; j_call: TRBJ2-7; clone_size: NA; cdr3_aa: CASSHRGSYEQYF; cdr3_nt: TGTGCCAGCAGCCACAGGGGGTCCTACGAGCAGTACTTC
d_call: NA; v_call: TRBV9; j_call: TRBJ2-3; clone_size: once; cdr3_aa: CASSSSQRTDTQYF; cdr3_nt: TGTGCCAGCAGCTCCTCACAACGCACAGATACGCAGTATTTT
d_call: NA; v_call: TRBV7-8; j_call: TRBJ2-2; clone_size: once; cdr3_aa: CASSLGTSGELFF; cdr3_nt: TGTGCCAGCAGCCTCGGGACTTCCGGGGAGCTGTTTTTT
d_call: NA; v_call: TRBV6-5; j_call: TRBJ2-5; clone_size: NA; cdr3_aa: CASERGVVETQYF; cdr3_nt: TGTGCCAGCGAGAGAGGAGTTGTTGAGACCCAGTACTTC
d_call: NA; v_call: TRBV4-1; j_call: TRBJ1-6; clone_size: NA; cdr3_aa: CASSQDRGFEDSPLHF; cdr3_nt: TGCGCCAGCAGCCAAGATCGCGGGTTTGAGGATTCACCCCTCCACTTT